Presented here are 24 T cell receptor beta chains from one specimen sequenced in a study of shared clonotypes between healthy human individuals. Clones were read by immunoSEQ multiplex PCR, and TCRdb kept only the in-frame ones, dropping some. The sample has hundreds of thousands of clones, around 77% seen once; the top ten hold around 13%. The sequencing sample was made of PBMCs. Receptors were obtained from a woman in her thirties or forties in good health. Some clones in this sample may be carry-over from other donors' samples.

This rearrangement joins TRBV10-3 to TRBJ2-1, with D unresolved. V lost 10 bases, J lost 6 bases, and 10 bases lay in between. The CDR3 extends over 11 amino acids. CDR1 and CDR2 (germline): ENHRY, SYGVKD. The CDR3 DNA reads TGTGCCACCCTAGAGGTCAATGAGCAGTTCTTC. Amino acid sequence: CATLEVNEQFF.

J is TRBJ2-3 and V is TRBV7-2; TRBD2 aligns across 9 bases. The CDR3 loop spans 16 amino acids. The J segment lost 4 bases and the V segment lost 5 bases, leaving 10 bases of the junction unmatched. The germline V gene encodes CDR1 SGHTA and CDR2 FQGNSA. CDR3 residues: CASSPRAGGPADTQYF. CDR3 nucleotide sequence: TGTGCCAGCAGCCCGAGGGCGGGAGGGCCCGCAGATACGCAGTATTTT.

This chain joins TRBV19 and TRBJ1-5, with D uncertain. CDR1 and CDR2 from the germline V gene are LNHDA and SQIVND (reference sequence). The CDR3 runs 15 residues. The ends were cut back, 0 bases at V and 3 bases at J, with 9 bases in the middle. CDR3 coding DNA: TGTGCCAGTAGTATAGAGGGGTCCTACAATCAGCCCCAGCATTTT. Protein: CASSIEGSYNQPQHF.

The genes are TRBV28 and TRBJ1-1; no firm D call. V dropped 6 bases and J dropped 13 bases, with 21 bases sitting between them. CDR3 size: 13 residues. The germline CDR1 and CDR2 sequences are MDHEN and SYDVKM. This CDR3 is CASREPRTGRLFF. The DNA for the CDR3 is TGTGCCAGCAGAGAACCTCGAACGGGCCGACTTTTCTTT.

This chain connects TRBV28 to TRBJ2-2, with TRBD2 as a possible D gene (5 bases). CDR1 is MDHEN and CDR2 is SYDVKM in the germline V gene. V lost 5 bases, J lost 1 base, and 14 bases lay in between. This CDR3 spans 16 amino acids. The CDR3 DNA is TGTGCCAGCAGTCCCAGACTACGGGGGAACACCGGGGAGCTGTTTTTT. It yields the protein CASSPRLRGNTGELFF. The entire variable domain, with the rest obtained from reference TRBV28 and TRBJ2-2, is as follows: DVKVTQSSRYLVKRTGEKVFLECVQDMDHENMFWYRQDPGLGLRLIYFSYDVKMKEKGDIPEGYSVSREKKERFSLILESASTNQTSMYLCASSPRLRGNTGELFFGEGSRLTVL.

The chain recombines TRBV19 with TRBJ1-1; D is ambiguous. In germline, CDR1 is LNHDA, CDR2 SQIVND (reference sequence). The CDR3 sequence is 13 residues long. V shed 4 bases and J shed 1 base, with 7 bases lying between them. The CDR3, as DNA: TGTGCCAGTAGTAACACTAAGAACACTGAAGCTTTCTTT. Encoded protein: CASSNTKNTEAFF. The entire variable domain, with the rest obtained from reference TRBV19 and TRBJ1-1, is as follows: DGGITQSPKYLFRKEGQNVTLSCEQNLNHDAMYWYRQDPGQGLRLIYYSQIVNDFQKGDIAEGYSVSREKKESFPLTVTSAQKNPTAFYLCASSNTKNTEAFFGQGTRLTVV.

The chain links TRBV7-9 to TRBJ2-2; TRBD2 matches at 7 bases. V trimming: 1 base; J trimming: 4 bases; junction bases outside the gene matches: 3. Germline V gene data show CDR1 as SEHNR and CDR2 as FQNEAQ (reference sequence). CDR3 size: 15 residues. CDR3 nucleotide sequence: TGTGCCAGCAGCTTAGTGCGGGGGATCACCGGGGAGCTGTTTTTT. Protein sequence: CASSLVRGITGELFF.

The chain joins TRBV11-3 to TRBJ2-2, with TRBD2 as a possible D gene (6 bases). The germline gives CDR1 SGHNT, CDR2 YENEEA. Trimming removed 6 bases at V and 5 bases at J, with 22 bases between. This CDR3 contains 17 residues. The CDR3 sequence: CASSHEIFGGPTGELFF. DNA for the CDR3: TGTGCCAGCAGTCACGAAATCTTTGGAGGGCCAACCGGGGAGCTGTTTTTT.

This clone was seen only once. This rearrangement joins TRBV5-1 to TRBJ2-3; 10 bases are a match to TRBD2. The V gene end was trimmed by 2 bases and the J gene end by 4 bases; junction bases not matched to a gene: 10. This CDR3 contains 17 residues. Germline CDR1 is SGHRS and CDR2 is YFSETQ. The CDR3 is CASSFIRAGGPADTQYF. The CDR3 DNA is TGCGCCAGCAGCTTCATACGAGCGGGAGGGCCCGCAGATACGCAGTATTTT.

The rearrangement links TRBV2 to TRBJ1-6, with D perhaps TRBD1 (6 bases). Germline lookup yields CDR1 SNHLY and CDR2 FYNNEI. The CDR3 length is 15 residues. Trimming removed 2 bases at V and 7 bases at J, with 12 bases between. The chain's CDR3 is CASSENRVENSPLHF. In DNA, the CDR3 is TGTGCCAGCAGTGAAAACAGGGTGGAGAATTCACCCCTCCACTTT.

The V and J genes are TRBV20-1 and TRBJ2-2, with D hard to call. Trimming stripped 5 bases from V and 6 bases from J, with 7 bases between. CDR3 length equals 11 residues. CDR1 is DFQATT, CDR2 SNEGSKA, per germline (reference sequence). The CDR3 DNA is TGCAGTGCTGGTTGGGCCGGGGAGCTGTTTTTT. As protein: CSAGWAGELFF.

The sample holds one count of this clone. A much larger clone sits a single nucleotide away, making a read error possible. This sequence joins TRBV5-4 and TRBJ1-2; no clear D gene. This CDR3 has 16 amino acids. The germline V gene encodes CDR1 SGHNT and CDR2 YYREEE (reference sequence). CDR3 sequence reads: CASSQEHRVSDYCYTF. CDR3 DNA sequence: TGCGCCAGCAGCCAAGAACATCGGGTATCGGATTATTGCTACACCTTC.

There are a few counts of this clone. CDR3 nucleotides: TGTGCCAGCAGCTTACCTAGCGGGAGAATAGAGACCCAGTACTTC. Its translation: CASSLPSGRIETQYF. The V gene is TRBV7-2, the J gene TRBJ2-5; 10 nucleotides align to TRBD2. V lost 2 bases, J lost 4 bases, and 4 bases stayed unmatched. Germline lookup yields CDR1 SGHTA and CDR2 FQGNSA. There are 15 residues in the CDR3.

This clone was detected ten times or more. This sample includes further DNA sequences coding for the same CDR3. The V and J genes are TRBV19 and TRBJ1-1; the D is unclear. The CDR3 spans 13 residues. The germline V and J ends were trimmed by 3 bases and 0 bases, with 5 bases remaining between them. Germline lookup yields CDR1 LNHDA and CDR2 SQIVND (reference sequence). CDR3 DNA: TGTGCCAGTAGTATTGTGGTGAACACTGAAGCTTTCTTT. Protein product: CASSIVVNTEAFF. Complete variable domain (other parts from reference TRBV19 and TRBJ1-1): DGGITQSPKYLFRKEGQNVTLSCEQNLNHDAMYWYRQDPGQGLRLIYYSQIVNDFQKGDIAEGYSVSREKKESFPLTVTSAQKNPTAFYLCASSIVVNTEAFFGQGTRLTVV.

The rearrangement joins TRBV4-2 to TRBJ2-1; 10 bases are a match to TRBD2. CDR3 length: 18 amino acids. The ends lost 1 base at V and 4 bases at J; junction bases unmatched: 10. The V gene's germline CDR1 is LGHNA and CDR2 YNFKEQ. CDR3 sequence: CASSQAASASGSYNEQFF. The DNA for the CDR3 is TGTGCCAGCAGCCAAGCGGCCTCCGCTAGCGGGAGTTACAATGAGCAGTTCTTC.

This clone was counted at least ten times. The chain couples TRBV11-2 to TRBJ1-3; D unresolved. The V end lost 0 bases, the J end lost 0 bases, and 15 bases lay between the germline ends. In germline, CDR1 is SGHAT, CDR2 FQNNGV. This CDR3 comprises 18 residues. The CDR3, as DNA: TGTGCCAGCAGCTTAGATCGGGTAGCAGGCTTCTCTGGAAACACCATATATTTT. Protein: CASSLDRVAGFSGNTIYF. Variable domain in full (rest from reference TRBV11-2 and TRBJ1-3): EAGVAQSPRYKIIEKRQSVAFWCNPISGHATLYWYQQILGQGPKLLIQFQNNGVVDDSQLPKDRFSAERLKGVDSTLKIQPAKLEDSAVYLCASSLDRVAGFSGNTIYFGEGSWLTVV.

The count of this clone is one. The same CDR3 is also encoded by other DNA sequences in this sample. CDR3 in DNA: TGTGCCAGTAGTATCCCAGGGGCGGACACCGGGGAGCTGTTTTTT. Translation: CASSIPGADTGELFF. The chain recombines TRBV19 with TRBJ2-2, with a weak D call TRBD1 (6 bases). The CDR3 is 15 residues long. Germline CDR1 and CDR2: LNHDA and SQIVND (reference sequence). Trimming left V 3 bases short and J 3 bases short, with 11 bases between. Supplemented by reference TRBV19 and TRBJ2-2, the full variable domain reads DGGITQSPKYLFRKEGQNVTLSCEQNLNHDAMYWYRQDPGQGLRLIYYSQIVNDFQKGDIAEGYSVSREKKESFPLTVTSAQKNPTAFYLCASSIPGADTGELFFGEGSRLTVL.

The chain recombines TRBV28 with TRBJ2-7, with 12 bases that match TRBD1. Unmatched junction bases numbered 10, after V lost 7 bases and J lost 3 bases. This CDR3 has 16 residues. CDR1 is MDHEN, CDR2 SYDVKM, per germline. The CDR3 is CASKGQGALRGYEQYF. The CDR3 DNA is TGTGCCAGCAAGGGACAGGGGGCGCTGCGGGGCTACGAGCAGTACTTC.

The V call is TRBV7-2, the J call TRBJ1-4; no clear D. V was clipped by 2 bases and J by 7 bases, with 11 bases between them. This CDR3 is 14 amino acids long. CDR1 is SGHTA, CDR2 FQGNSA, per germline. CDR3 sequence reads: CASSLRGRGEKLFF. The CDR3 bases are TGTGCCAGCAGCTTAAGAGGGCGCGGTGAAAAACTGTTTTTT.

The rearrangement links TRBV5-1 to TRBJ1-3, with a weak D call TRBD1 (5 bases). Germline V gene data show CDR1 as SGHRS and CDR2 as YFSETQ. This CDR3 contains 16 residues. Between the trimmed V and J ends, which lost 6 bases and 1 base, there was a span of 17 bases. The CDR3 reads CASTFRPGTSGNTIYF. The CDR3 DNA sequence: TGCGCCAGCACCTTCCGCCCGGGGACGTCTGGAAACACCATATATTTT.

On this clone itself: This may come from a read error, since a much larger clone is one base off. The same CDR3 is also encoded by other DNA sequences in this sample. The DNA for the CDR3 is TGCGCCAGCCAGGACTCGTTCTACGAGCAGTACTTC. Amino acids: CASQDSFYEQYF. This chain connects TRBV28 to TRBJ2-7; D possibly corresponds to TRBD2 (5 bases). The CDR3 has 12 amino acids. Germline-derived CDR1 and CDR2 are MDHEN and SYDVKM.

This chain joins TRBV27 and TRBJ2-7; TRBD1 matches 11 bases. J lost 5 bases, V lost 3 bases, and 9 bases had no gene match. Germline values: CDR1 MNHEY, CDR2 SMNVEV (reference sequence). The length of the CDR3 is 16 residues. The CDR3 bases are TGTGCCAGCAGTTTTCGTCCCGGGACAGGGGGAAACGAGCAGTACTTC. It is translated as CASSFRPGTGGNEQYF.

This clone was observed once. The chain recombines TRBV5-1 with TRBJ1-1; tentatively, D is TRBD1 (5 bases). V was shortened by 0 bases and J by 8 bases, with 20 bases between the two germline ends. CDR3 length: 16 residues. Germline V gene sequence: CDR1 SGHRS, CDR2 YFSETQ. The CDR3 is CASSLAGGSRGREAFF. In DNA, the CDR3 is TGCGCCAGCAGCTTGGCAGGCGGTAGCCGGGGGAGGGAAGCTTTCTTT.

The table lists this clone with a few counts. The V and J genes are TRBV10-3 and TRBJ1-2; unclear D gene. Germline V gene sequence: CDR1 ENHRY, CDR2 SYGVKD. The CDR3 covers 14 residues. V lost 0 bases and J lost 4, with 9 bases in between. CDR3 in DNA: TGTGCCATCAGTGAGTCACTCGCGGGCTATGGCTACACCTTC. This gives the protein CAISESLAGYGYTF.